The rows below give T cell receptor beta chains drawn from one sample of a study of regulatory T cells in long-lasting Graves disease. TCRdb reprocessed the multiplex PCR reads with MiXCR, giving one entry per CDR3 protein. The data contain about 240,000 distinct CDR3 sequences, 20% to 25% of them singletons. Sequences were derived from peripheral blood mononuclear cells (PBMCs), sampled at new diagnosis, from a patient treated with antithyroid drugs. These receptors originate from a female donor with Graves disease. Both conserved end residues are part of each CDR3. D genes are given only for firm matches. Where a row states a size, it is once, few, many or the class of an expanded clone; other rows omit it.

J gene: TRBJ2-3
clone size: many
D gene: NA
V gene: TRBV6-5
CDR3 DNA: TGTGCCAGCAGTTACGATGTCTCCGTGGATACGCAGTATTTT
CDR3 protein: CASSYDVSVDTQYF

J gene: TRBJ2-5
clone size: few
D gene: NA
V gene: TRBV15
CDR3 DNA: TGTGCCACCAGCAGCCAGGGTACCGAGACCCAGTACTTC
CDR3 protein: CATSSQGTETQYF

J gene: TRBJ2-7
clone size: many
D gene: TRBD2
V gene: TRBV14
CDR3 DNA: TGTGCCAGCAGCCATGCAGCGGGATTCTCCTACGAGCAGTACTTC
CDR3 protein: CASSHAAGFSYEQYF

J gene: TRBJ1-5
clone size: many
D gene: TRBD1
V gene: TRBV10-2
CDR3 DNA: TGCGCCAGCTCCCGAGGGAGGACAGGGGACAATCAGCCCCAGCATTTT
CDR3 protein: CASSRGRTGDNQPQHF

J gene: TRBJ2-3
clone size: NA
D gene: TRBD2
V gene: TRBV2
CDR3 DNA: TGTGCCAGCAGTGAAGCCCCGATCGGGTCTCTACTAGCGGGGGTGCCAGATACGCAGTATTTT
CDR3 protein: CASSEAPIGSLLAGVPDTQYF

J gene: TRBJ2-7
clone size: many
D gene: NA
V gene: TRBV5-6
CDR3 DNA: TGTGCCAGCAGCTTAGCCGGGACGTTATCCTACGAGCAGTACTTC
CDR3 protein: CASSLAGTLSYEQYF

J gene: TRBJ1-1
clone size: many
D gene: NA
V gene: TRBV7-6
CDR3 DNA: TGTGCCAGCAGCCCACAGGGATTTAACACTGAAGCTTTCTTT
CDR3 protein: CASSPQGFNTEAFF

J gene: TRBJ2-1
clone size: few
D gene: NA
V gene: TRBV4-2
CDR3 DNA: TGTGCCAGCAGCCAAGAAAGAGGGATTAGACGTAATGAGCAGTTCTTC
CDR3 protein: CASSQERGIRRNEQFF

J gene: TRBJ1-4
clone size: few
D gene: NA
V gene: TRBV5-1
CDR3 DNA: TGCGCCAGCAGCCTGGGGGTCGGTGAAAAACTGTTTTTT
CDR3 protein: CASSLGVGEKLFF

J gene: TRBJ1-5
clone size: NA
D gene: TRBD1
V gene: TRBV2
CDR3 DNA: TGTGCCAGCAGACTGGGACAGGGAAATCAGCCCCAGCATTTT
CDR3 protein: CASRLGQGNQPQHF

J gene: TRBJ1-1
clone size: many
D gene: TRBD1
V gene: TRBV19
CDR3 DNA: TGTGCCAGTAGTATAGGGCAGGGGGCGGCGAACACTGAAGCTTTCTTT
CDR3 protein: CASSIGQGAANTEAFF

J gene: TRBJ2-2
clone size: many
D gene: TRBD2
V gene: TRBV7-2
CDR3 DNA: TGTGCCAGCAGTCTAGCGGGATTCACCGGGGAGCTGTTTTTT
CDR3 protein: CASSLAGFTGELFF

J gene: TRBJ1-3
clone size: once
D gene: NA
V gene: TRBV5-5
CDR3 DNA: TGCGCCAGCAGCCAAGAGGAGTACTCTGGAAACACCATATATTTT
CDR3 protein: CASSQEEYSGNTIYF

J gene: TRBJ2-1
clone size: many
D gene: TRBD1
V gene: TRBV11-2
CDR3 DNA: TGTGCCAGCAGCCCAGGACAGGGAGCAGCGCAGTTCTTC
CDR3 protein: CASSPGQGAAQFF

J gene: TRBJ1-1
clone size: many
D gene: NA
V gene: TRBV7-8
CDR3 DNA: TGTGCCAGCAGCTTAAATTGGGTAGGGACTGAAGCTTTCTTT
CDR3 protein: CASSLNWVGTEAFF

J gene: TRBJ2-5
clone size: many
D gene: TRBD1
V gene: TRBV20-1
CDR3 DNA: TGCAGTGCGCAACCAGGGACAGGGGCCACAGAGACCCAGTACTTC
CDR3 protein: CSAQPGTGATETQYF

J gene: TRBJ1-3
clone size: many
D gene: NA
V gene: TRBV2
CDR3 DNA: TGTGCCAGCAGTGAATCGGAGGGGCGAAGAAACACCATATATTTT
CDR3 protein: CASSESEGRRNTIYF

J gene: TRBJ2-3
clone size: many
D gene: TRBD2
V gene: TRBV29-1
CDR3 DNA: TGCAGCGTCGCGACTAGCGGGAGTGGCACAGATACGCAGTATTTT
CDR3 protein: CSVATSGSGTDTQYF

J gene: TRBJ1-5
clone size: few
D gene: TRBD1
V gene: TRBV4-2
CDR3 DNA: TGTGCCAGCAATCAACAGGGGGCAAAGGATCAGCCCCAGCATTTT
CDR3 protein: CASNQQGAKDQPQHF

J gene: TRBJ2-3
clone size: NA
D gene: NA
V gene: TRBV19
CDR3 DNA: TGTGCCAGTAGTGTGGGCCGGCCGGATACGCAGTATTTT
CDR3 protein: CASSVGRPDTQYF

J gene: TRBJ2-1
clone size: many
D gene: NA
V gene: TRBV27
CDR3 DNA: TGTGCCAGCAGTCCCCAGGAGAGCTCCTACAATGAGCAGTTCTTC
CDR3 protein: CASSPQESSYNEQFF

J gene: TRBJ2-3
clone size: many
D gene: TRBD2
V gene: TRBV12-3/TRBV12-4
CDR3 DNA: TGTGCCACCAGAAAAGGGGCCGGCGGGGGGACCCTATATAGCACAGATACGCAGTATTTT
CDR3 protein: CATRKGAGGGTLYSTDTQYF

J gene: TRBJ2-1
clone size: many
D gene: TRBD2
V gene: TRBV4-3
CDR3 DNA: TGCGCCAGCAGCCAGAGACTAGCGGGAGGCAACAATGAGCAGTTCTTC
CDR3 protein: CASSQRLAGGNNEQFF

J gene: TRBJ1-2
clone size: NA
D gene: TRBD1
V gene: TRBV27
CDR3 DNA: TGTGCCAGCAGTTTGGGATTGGGACAGGGAGGCTACACCTTC
CDR3 protein: CASSLGLGQGGYTF

J gene: TRBJ2-7
clone size: NA
D gene: NA
V gene: TRBV7-2
CDR3 DNA: TGTGCCAGCAGCTTGGAGGTAGCGGCTATCTCCTACGAGCAGTACTTC
CDR3 protein: CASSLEVAAISYEQYF

J gene: TRBJ2-3
clone size: NA
D gene: NA
V gene: TRBV6-4
CDR3 DNA: TGTGCCAGCAGTGACTCAGGGGGAAGGAAAGATACGCAGTATTTT
CDR3 protein: CASSDSGGRKDTQYF

J gene: TRBJ1-1
clone size: many
D gene: NA
V gene: TRBV20-1
CDR3 DNA: TGCAGTGCTAGAGTCGTTGGGCCTGAAGCTTTCTTT
CDR3 protein: CSARVVGPEAFF

J gene: TRBJ2-1
clone size: few
D gene: TRBD1
V gene: TRBV19
CDR3 DNA: TGTGCCAGTAGTACATACAGGGGCAACAATGAGCAGTTCTTC
CDR3 protein: CASSTYRGNNEQFF

J gene: TRBJ2-7
clone size: many
D gene: NA
V gene: TRBV7-8
CDR3 DNA: TGTGCCAGCAGCTTAGATCCCTCCCCGAGCTCCTACGAGCAGTACTTC
CDR3 protein: CASSLDPSPSSYEQYF

J gene: TRBJ2-7
clone size: few
D gene: NA
V gene: TRBV4-2
CDR3 DNA: TGTGCCAGCAGCCAAGGGGTATTAACGGGGGGCCACTCCTACGAGCAGTACTTC
CDR3 protein: CASSQGVLTGGHSYEQYF

J gene: TRBJ1-1
clone size: NA
D gene: NA
V gene: TRBV3-1
CDR3 DNA: TGTGCCAGCAGCCGCGGGGACACCGGACTGAACACTGAAGCTTTCTTT
CDR3 protein: CASSRGDTGLNTEAFF

J gene: TRBJ1-1
clone size: many
D gene: NA
V gene: TRBV5-1
CDR3 DNA: TGCGCCAGCAGCCCAGGGACCGCGGACAGTCGGGCTTTCTTT
CDR3 protein: CASSPGTADSRAFF

J gene: TRBJ1-2
clone size: NA
D gene: TRBD1
V gene: TRBV20-1
CDR3 DNA: TGCAGTGCTCCGACGACAGGGTACAACTATGGCTACACCTTC
CDR3 protein: CSAPTTGYNYGYTF

J gene: TRBJ2-7
clone size: few
D gene: NA
V gene: TRBV20-1
CDR3 DNA: TGCAGTGCAGGGTGGGACGGCAACTTC
CDR3 protein: CSAGWDGNF

J gene: TRBJ2-7
clone size: many
D gene: TRBD1
V gene: TRBV10-3
CDR3 DNA: TGTGCCATCAGTGAAAAGGGATGGGACAGGGGGCTTATATTC
CDR3 protein: CAISEKGWDRGLIF

J gene: TRBJ1-1
clone size: many
D gene: NA
V gene: TRBV20-1
CDR3 DNA: TGCAGTGCTAGACGGCTGAACACTGAAGCTTTCTTT
CDR3 protein: CSARRLNTEAFF

J gene: TRBJ2-6
clone size: few
D gene: TRBD2
V gene: TRBV6-1
CDR3 DNA: TGTGCCAGCAGTCCCTGGGGGGGCTCTGGGGCCAACGTCCTGACTTTC
CDR3 protein: CASSPWGGSGANVLTF

J gene: TRBJ2-3
clone size: many
D gene: TRBD1
V gene: TRBV7-9
CDR3 DNA: TGTGCCAGCAGACTTACAGGGGGCGAAGATACGCAGTATTTT
CDR3 protein: CASRLTGGEDTQYF

J gene: TRBJ1-5
clone size: NA
D gene: TRBD1
V gene: TRBV28
CDR3 DNA: TGTGCCAGCAAACAGGGGTTTCAGCCCCAGCATTTT
CDR3 protein: CASKQGFQPQHF

J gene: TRBJ2-2
clone size: many
D gene: TRBD2
V gene: TRBV15
CDR3 DNA: TGTGCCACCAGCCCGACTAGCGGGTTTAGTCTGGTCGGGGAGCTGTTTTTT
CDR3 protein: CATSPTSGFSLVGELFF